The 24 T cell receptor beta chains given below trace back to one sample, sequenced in a study of T cell responses to AZD1222 COVID-19 vaccine (dated by TCRdb to the early 2020s). Library prep was done by the immunoSEQ multiplex PCR assay. TCRdb carries this immuneACCESS record with in-frame sequences only. Its versions omit some clonotypes, under half of them owing to an unresolved V gene in the studies checked, with the rest unexplained. In all, the sample holds over 150,000 clones, and roughly nine tenths of those were seen once. Approximately 20% of the sample lies in the top ten. The sample's time point label, decoded: baseline before first vaccination. Sample: peripheral blood, taken on day 0 of AZD1222 vaccination. The receptors here all came from an adult in good health.

J is TRBJ1-1 and V is TRBV7-2, with D maybe TRBD1 (5 bases). V lost 4 bases and J 3 bases, leaving 12 bases between the germline ends. The CDR3 totals 14 residues. The germline gives CDR1 SGHTA, CDR2 FQGNSA. In nucleotides, the CDR3 is TGTGCCAGCAGCTCCTCAGGGTTGTACACTGAAGCTTTCTTT. It codes for CASSSSGLYTEAFF.

The chain combines TRBV24-1 with TRBJ1-2; D not resolved. CDR3 size: 13 residues. Germline CDR1 KGHDR, CDR2 SFDVKD. V dropped 3 bases and J dropped 8 bases, with 12 bases sitting between them. CDR3 region: CATSDQDVGGYTF. The CDR3 nucleotides are TGTGCCACCAGTGATCAGGACGTGGGAGGCTACACCTTC.

The chain carries TRBV7-9 and TRBJ2-2, with D maybe TRBD2 (6 bases). V was trimmed by 5 bases and J by 2 bases, leaving 12 bases between them. This CDR3 has 15 amino acids. Germline V gives CDR1 SEHNR, CDR2 FQNEAQ (reference sequence). The DNA for the CDR3 is TGTGCCAGCAGCGGCCGGGACTTCAACACCGGGGAGCTGTTTTTT. Its translation: CASSGRDFNTGELFF.

The chain links TRBV5-4 to TRBJ2-7; possibly TRBD1 or TRBD2 for D (6 bases each). Deletions cut 8 bases from V and 4 bases from J, with 19 bases between. Per the germline V gene, CDR1 is SGHNT and CDR2 is YYREEE (reference sequence). The CDR3 spans 14 residues. In nucleotides, the CDR3 is TGTGCCAGTGGCCTCACGGGGGCTGAATACGAGCAGTACTTC. It codes for CASGLTGAEYEQYF. Full variable domain (missing parts from reference TRBV5-4 and TRBJ2-7): ETGVTQSPTHLIKTRGQQVTLRCSSQSGHNTVSWYQQALGQGPQFIFQYYREEENGRGNFPPRFSGLQFPNYSSELNVNALELDDSALYLCASGLTGAEYEQYFGPGTRLTVT.

The chain joins TRBV18 to TRBJ2-5; 11 nucleotides align to TRBD2. The CDR3 covers 14 residues. The germline gives CDR1 KGHSH, CDR2 LQKENI. Losses at the gene ends were 6 bases for V and 2 bases for J; bases not matched to a gene: 2. Written as DNA, the CDR3 is TGTGCCAGCTCGGGGACTAGCGGACAAGAGACCCAGTACTTC. Translated: CASSGTSGQETQYF.

The chain is built from TRBV3-1 (or the pseudogene TRBV3-2) and TRBJ1-1, with 11 positions matching TRBD1. The junction had 11 bases not matched to a gene; V was cut back by 4 bases and J by 7 bases. Germline V gives CDR1 LGHDT, CDR2 YNNKEL (reference sequence). The CDR3 contains 16 residues. The CDR3 reads CASSLRTGGGLGEAFF. The CDR3 nucleotides are TGTGCCAGCAGCCTCCGGACAGGGGGCGGATTGGGTGAAGCTTTCTTT.

This rearrangement joins TRBV27 to TRBJ1-2, with 8 bases aligning to TRBD1. V shed 10 bases and J 0 bases; nucleotides not matched to a gene: 7. This CDR3 has 14 residues. Germline V gives CDR1 MNHEY, CDR2 SMNVEV (reference sequence). As DNA, the CDR3 is TGTGCCACCTCCGGGACAGGAGCTAACTATGGCTACACCTTC. It is translated as CATSGTGANYGYTF.

The chain combines TRBV5-6 with TRBJ1-3; 7 positions match TRBD1. Trimming took 5 bases from V and 1 from J; bases not matched to a gene: 6. CDR3 size: 15 residues. CDR1 is SGHDT and CDR2 is YYEEEE in the germline V gene. This CDR3 is CASSFTQGSGNTIYF. The CDR3 DNA is TGTGCCAGCAGTTTCACACAGGGGTCTGGAAACACCATATATTTT.

J is TRBJ2-2 and V is TRBV11-3; D possibly corresponds to TRBD2 (5 bases). Germline lookup yields CDR1 SGHNT and CDR2 YENEEA. This CDR3 region has 14 residues. Trimming cost V 5 bases and J 7 bases, with 14 bases left between them. CDR3 protein: CASSIRWGDGELFF. As DNA, the CDR3 is TGTGCCAGCAGCATCCGATGGGGAGACGGGGAGCTGTTTTTT.

The chain links TRBV2 to TRBJ2-6; TRBD1 agrees at 8 bases. CDR3 length: 17 amino acids. V lost 7 bases and J lost 1; bases outside the gene matches: 9. CDR1 and CDR2 from the germline V gene are SNHLY and FYNNEI. This CDR3 is CASTEAGGASGANVLTF. In DNA, the CDR3 is TGTGCCAGCACCGAGGCAGGGGGCGCATCTGGGGCCAACGTCCTGACTTTC.

The rearrangement uses TRBV6-5 and TRBJ2-5; no reliable D call. CDR3 length: 14 amino acids. V was shortened by 8 bases and J by 5 bases, with 18 bases between the two germline ends. The germline CDR1 and CDR2 sequences are MNHEY and SVGAGI. The CDR3 reads CASAPGRTHETQYF. CDR3 coding DNA: TGTGCCAGCGCCCCGGGTAGGACGCACGAGACCCAGTACTTC.

The V and J genes are TRBV19 and TRBJ1-1; D not certain. Trimming removed 6 bases from V and 1 base from J, with 6 bases in between. This CDR3 has 12 residues. Germline V gene lookup returns CDR1 LNHDA and CDR2 SQIVND (reference sequence). CDR3 in DNA: TGTGCCAGTAGGGGAGGGAACACTGAAGCTTTCTTT. Encoded protein: CASRGGNTEAFF.

The J gene is TRBJ1-1, the V gene TRBV6-4; D possibly corresponds to TRBD1 (6 bases). CDR3 length: 14 amino acids. The germline CDR1 and CDR2 sequences are MRHNA and SNTAGT. Between the trimmed V and J ends, which lost 4 bases and 3 bases, there was a span of 12 bases. The CDR3 DNA sequence: TGTGCCAGCAGTGTGGACAGTTACTACACTGAAGCTTTCTTT. Translated, it gives CASSVDSYYTEAFF.

This clone was seen more than once but under ten times. The chain has TRBV15 and TRBJ2-3; perhaps TRBD2 as D (6 bases). The V end lost 5 bases, the J end lost 0 bases, and 15 bases lay between the germline ends. Germline V gives CDR1 LNHNV, CDR2 YYDKDF (reference sequence). The CDR3 length is 16 residues. For the CDR3, the DNA is TGTGCCACCAGCGGAGGGGTGGGGTCGAGCACAGATACGCAGTATTTT. The encoded protein is CATSGGVGSSTDTQYF.

In its sample, this clone was seen once. The chain links TRBV7-9 to TRBJ1-1; a possible D gene is TRBD1 (6 bases). The CDR3 contains 15 residues. Germline CDR1 and CDR2: SEHNR and FQNEAQ (reference sequence). Trimming removed 5 bases at V and 1 base at J, with 14 bases between. In nucleotides, the CDR3 is TGTGCCAGCAGCCCCTTGACAGGCCAGAACACTGAAGCTTTCTTT. This codes for CASSPLTGQNTEAFF.

This chain links TRBV4-1 with TRBJ1-2; D gene uncertain. Trimming removed 0 bases at V and 5 bases at J, with 10 bases between. Germline lookup yields CDR1 MGHRA and CDR2 YSYEKL. CDR3 size: 14 residues. CDR3 sequence (DNA): TGCGCCAGCAGCCAAGACATGCTGGGGTATGGCTACACCTTC. This translates into CASSQDMLGYGYTF.

The chain joins TRBV13 to TRBJ1-1, with TRBD1 matching over 7 bases. Trimming at V came to 5 bases and at J to 3 bases, leaving 12 bases not matched to a gene. The CDR3 totals 16 residues. The germline V gene encodes CDR1 PRHDT and CDR2 FYEKMQ (reference sequence). The CDR3 here is CASSPDRSILHTEAFF. CDR3 sequence (DNA): TGTGCCAGCAGCCCGGACAGGTCCATTCTACACACTGAAGCTTTCTTT.

This chain uses TRBV4-3 with TRBJ1-5; perhaps TRBD1 as D (6 bases). The length of the CDR3 is 18 residues. Trimming removed 0 bases from V and 5 bases from J, with 20 bases in between. Germline-derived CDR1 and CDR2 are LGHNA and YSLEER. The CDR3 region has the DNA TGCGCCAGCAGCCAAGATGTCCCCGAGGGGGGGTGGTATCAGCCCCAGCATTTT. This translates into CASSQDVPEGGWYQPQHF.

The J gene is TRBJ1-1, the V gene TRBV5-1, with 10 positions matching TRBD1. The V gene end was trimmed by 1 base and the J gene end by 0 bases; junction bases not matched to a gene: 9. The CDR3 covers 18 residues. Germline V gene data show CDR1 as SGHRS and CDR2 as YFSETQ. CDR3 amino acids: CASSLQGQGPALNTEAFF. DNA of the CDR3: TGCGCCAGCAGCTTGCAGGGACAGGGGCCCGCCTTGAACACTGAAGCTTTCTTT.

The chain couples TRBV7-9 to TRBJ2-5; D remains unclear. Trimming took 2 bases from V and 5 from J, leaving 12 bases between them. The V gene's germline CDR1 is SEHNR and CDR2 FQNEAQ (reference sequence). The CDR3 length is 14 residues. The CDR3 sequence: CASSLLSGFETQYF. The CDR3 DNA follows: TGTGCCAGCAGCTTATTAAGTGGGTTTGAGACCCAGTACTTC. Combining the CDR3 with reference TRBV7-9 and TRBJ2-5 gives the whole variable domain DTGVSQNPRHKITKRGQNVTFRCDPISEHNRLYWYRQTLGQGPEFLTYFQNEAQLEKSRLLSDRFSAERPKGSFSTLEIQRTEQGDSAMYLCASSLLSGFETQYFGPGTRLLVL.

The chain carries TRBV5-1 and TRBJ1-2, with D possibly being TRBD1 (6 bases). The CDR3 is made up of 14 amino acids. The V and J ends lost 4 bases and 4 bases respectively, with 14 bases between them. Germline-derived CDR1 and CDR2 are SGHRS and YFSETQ. The CDR3 sequence is CASSIIQGSYGYTF. CDR3 DNA: TGCGCCAGCAGCATTATTCAGGGGAGCTATGGCTACACCTTC.

The chain uses TRBV7-8 and TRBJ2-7; D is possibly TRBD1 (5 bases). CDR3 length equals 13 residues. The germline V and J ends were trimmed by 1 base and 6 bases, with 10 bases remaining between them. Germline values: CDR1 SGHVS, CDR2 FQNEAQ. CDR3 amino acids: CASSLVGQGEQYF. The CDR3 coding sequence is TGTGCCAGCAGCTTAGTGGGCCAGGGCGAGCAGTACTTC. The full variable domain, with the rest looked up from reference TRBV7-8 and TRBJ2-7, is GAGVSQSPRYKVAKRGQDVALRCDPISGHVSLFWYQQALGQGPEFLTYFQNEAQLDKSGLPSDRFFAERPEGSVSTLKIQRTQQEDSAVYLCASSLVGQGEQYFGPGTRLTVT.

The CDR3 loop reads CASSARLAGGPNEQFF. In nucleotides, the CDR3 is TGTGCCAGCAGTGCCCGACTAGCGGGGGGGCCGAATGAGCAGTTCTTC. The V call is TRBV6-1, the J call TRBJ2-1; 14 positions agree with TRBD2. Germline lookup yields CDR1 MNHNS and CDR2 SASEGT. The length of the CDR3 is 16 residues. With V trimmed by 4 bases and J by 7 bases, 6 bases remained unmatched.

This chain links TRBV9 with TRBJ2-3, with D hard to call. The CDR3 has 12 residues. V lost 0 bases to trimming and J lost 9 bases, with 8 bases between them. Germline-derived CDR1 and CDR2 are SGDLS and YYNGEE. The CDR3 loop is CASSVVGDTQYF. CDR3 DNA: TGTGCCAGCAGCGTAGTAGGAGACACGCAGTATTTT.